This T cell receptor (beta chain) came from a study of breast tumors, draining lymph nodes, adjacent tissues. Samples came from axillary lymph nodes draining the breast cancer. The sample holds many counts of this clonotype. Its specificity is unknown. One entry per CDR3 protein results from TCRdb running MiXCR on the multiplex PCR reads. The data hold 200,000 or so distinct CDR3 sequences, with approximately 33% observed a single time. Study results and caveats: Compared with basal-like, luminal-like tumors shared significantly more repertoire with nontumor tissue. Tumor T cell lymph node origin was a supported hypothesis, not proven. Tumor TCR diversity was below lymph nodes but above nontumor tissue.

CDR3 length: 15 residues. CDR1 LNHNV and CDR2 YYDKDF come from the germline V gene (reference sequence). Deletions cut 0 bases from V and 4 bases from J, with 9 bases between. This receptor was obtained from a female donor with breast cancer. Some clones in this sample may be carry-over from other donors' samples. The sequenced material came from axillary lymph node tissue. This sequence joins TRBV15 and TRBJ1-4, with no clear D. CDR3 region: CATSRDFGLNEKLFF. CDR3 in DNA: TGTGCCACCAGCAGAGATTTCGGACTTAATGAAAAACTGTTTTTT.